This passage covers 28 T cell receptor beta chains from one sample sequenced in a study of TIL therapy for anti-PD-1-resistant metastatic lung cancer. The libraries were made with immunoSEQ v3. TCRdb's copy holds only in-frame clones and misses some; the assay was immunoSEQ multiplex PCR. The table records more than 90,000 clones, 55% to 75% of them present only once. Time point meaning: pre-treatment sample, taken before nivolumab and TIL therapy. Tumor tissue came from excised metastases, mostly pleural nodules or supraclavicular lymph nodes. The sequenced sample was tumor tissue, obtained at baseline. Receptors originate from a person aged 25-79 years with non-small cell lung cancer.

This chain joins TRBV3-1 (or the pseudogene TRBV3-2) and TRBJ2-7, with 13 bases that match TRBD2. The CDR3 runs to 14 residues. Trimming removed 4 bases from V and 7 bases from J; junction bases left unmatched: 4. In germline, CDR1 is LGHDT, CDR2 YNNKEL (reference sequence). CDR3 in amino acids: CASSPTSGRGEQYF. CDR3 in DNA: TGTGCCAGCAGCCCAACTAGCGGGAGGGGTGAGCAGTACTTC.

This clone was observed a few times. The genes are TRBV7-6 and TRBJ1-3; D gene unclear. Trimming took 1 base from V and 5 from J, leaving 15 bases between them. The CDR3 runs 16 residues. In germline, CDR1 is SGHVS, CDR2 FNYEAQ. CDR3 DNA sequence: TGTGCCAGCAGCTTAGGAGTACAGAATGCTAGAAACACCATATATTTT. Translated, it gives CASSLGVQNARNTIYF. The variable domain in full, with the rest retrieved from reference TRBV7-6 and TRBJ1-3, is GAGVSQSPRYKVTKRGQDVALRCDPISGHVSLYWYRQALGQGPEFLTYFNYEAQQDKSGLPNDRFSAERPEGSISTLTIQRTEQRDSAMYRCASSLGVQNARNTIYFGEGSWLTVV.

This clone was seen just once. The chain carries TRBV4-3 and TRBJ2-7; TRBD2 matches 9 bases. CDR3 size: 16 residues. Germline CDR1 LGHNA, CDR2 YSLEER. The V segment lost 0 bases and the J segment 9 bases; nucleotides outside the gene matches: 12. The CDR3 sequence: CASSQDLGLAINGQYF. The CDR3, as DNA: TGCGCCAGCAGCCAAGATCTTGGACTAGCGATCAATGGGCAGTACTTC.

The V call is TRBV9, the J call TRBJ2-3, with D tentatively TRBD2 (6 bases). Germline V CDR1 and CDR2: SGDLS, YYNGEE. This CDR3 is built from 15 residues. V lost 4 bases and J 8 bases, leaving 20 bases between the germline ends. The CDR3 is CASSYPGARPATQYF. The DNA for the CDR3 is TGTGCCAGCAGCTATCCGGGAGCCCGCCCAGCTACGCAGTATTTT. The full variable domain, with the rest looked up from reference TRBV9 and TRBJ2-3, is DSGVTQTPKHLITATGQRVTLRCSPRSGDLSVYWYQQSLDQGLQFLIQYYNGEERAKGNILERFSAQQFPDLHSELNLSSLELGDSALYFCASSYPGARPATQYFGPGTRLTVL.

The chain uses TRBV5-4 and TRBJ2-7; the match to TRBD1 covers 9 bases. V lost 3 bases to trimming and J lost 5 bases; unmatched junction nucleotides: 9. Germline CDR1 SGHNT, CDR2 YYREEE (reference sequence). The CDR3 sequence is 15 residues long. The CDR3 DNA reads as TGTGCCAGCAGCTCCGCGGACAGGGGATGGCACGAGCAGTACTTC. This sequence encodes CASSSADRGWHEQYF.

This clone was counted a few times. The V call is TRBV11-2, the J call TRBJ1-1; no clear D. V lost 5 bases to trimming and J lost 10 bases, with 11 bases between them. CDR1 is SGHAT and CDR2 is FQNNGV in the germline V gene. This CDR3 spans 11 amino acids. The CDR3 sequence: CASSDFSGAFF. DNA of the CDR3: TGTGCCAGCAGCGACTTCTCTGGAGCTTTCTTT.

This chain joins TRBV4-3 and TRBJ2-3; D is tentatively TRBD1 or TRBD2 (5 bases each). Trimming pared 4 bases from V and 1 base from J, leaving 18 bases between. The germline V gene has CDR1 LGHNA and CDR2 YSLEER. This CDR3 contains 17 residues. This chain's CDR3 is CASSRAGTGTGTDTQYF. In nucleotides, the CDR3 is TGCGCCAGCAGCCGCGCAGGTACCGGGACCGGCACAGATACGCAGTATTTT.

The CDR3 sequence: CASSLSTGGKAFF. In DNA, the CDR3 is TGTGCCAGCAGCTTATCTACAGGGGGGAAAGCTTTCTTT. The J gene is TRBJ1-1, the V gene TRBV11-3; 8 positions match TRBD1. Germline CDR1 and CDR2: SGHNT and YENEEA. The CDR3 sequence is 13 residues long. V lost 2 bases, J lost 9 bases, and 5 bases stayed unmatched.

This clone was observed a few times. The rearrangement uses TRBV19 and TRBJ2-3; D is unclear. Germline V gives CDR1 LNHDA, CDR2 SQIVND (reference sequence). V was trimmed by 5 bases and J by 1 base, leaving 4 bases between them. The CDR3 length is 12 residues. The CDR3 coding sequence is TGTGCCAGTAGTCAAGGCACAGATACGCAGTATTTT. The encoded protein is CASSQGTDTQYF.

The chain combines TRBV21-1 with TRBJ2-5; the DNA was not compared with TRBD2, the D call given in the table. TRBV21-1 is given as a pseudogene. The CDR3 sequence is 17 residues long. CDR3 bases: TGTGCCAGCAGCTTAAAGGGATCTGGACTGCCGGGAGAGACCCAGTACTTC. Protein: CASSLKGSGLPGETQYF.

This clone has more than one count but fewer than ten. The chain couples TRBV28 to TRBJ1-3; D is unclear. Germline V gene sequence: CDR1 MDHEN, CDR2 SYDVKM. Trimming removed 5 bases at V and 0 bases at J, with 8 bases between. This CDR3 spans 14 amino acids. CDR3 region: CASSRLLSGNTIYF. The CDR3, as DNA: TGTGCCAGCAGTAGACTGCTCTCTGGAAACACCATATATTTT.

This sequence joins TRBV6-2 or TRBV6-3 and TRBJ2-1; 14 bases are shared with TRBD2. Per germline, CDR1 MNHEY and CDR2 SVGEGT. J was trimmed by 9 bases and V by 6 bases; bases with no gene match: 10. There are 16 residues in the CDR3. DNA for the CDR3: TGTGCCAGCAGCCTGGGGGGGACTAGCGGGAGCTTTGAGCAGTTCTTC. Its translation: CASSLGGTSGSFEQFF.

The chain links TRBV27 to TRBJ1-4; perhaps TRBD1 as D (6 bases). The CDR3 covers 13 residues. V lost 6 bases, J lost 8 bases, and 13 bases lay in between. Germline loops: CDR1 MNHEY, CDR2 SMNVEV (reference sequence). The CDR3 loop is CASREQGQEKLFF. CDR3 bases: TGTGCCAGCAGGGAACAGGGCCAGGAAAAACTGTTTTTT.

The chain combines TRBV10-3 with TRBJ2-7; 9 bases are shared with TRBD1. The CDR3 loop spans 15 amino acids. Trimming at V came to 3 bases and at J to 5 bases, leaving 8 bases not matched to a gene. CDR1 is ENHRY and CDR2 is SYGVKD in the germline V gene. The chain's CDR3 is CAISDMDRGGDEQYF. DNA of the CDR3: TGTGCCATCAGTGACATGGACAGGGGAGGGGACGAGCAGTACTTC.

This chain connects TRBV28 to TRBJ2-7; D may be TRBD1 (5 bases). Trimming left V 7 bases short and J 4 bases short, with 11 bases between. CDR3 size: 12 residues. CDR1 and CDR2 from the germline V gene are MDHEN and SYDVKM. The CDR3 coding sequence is TGTGCCAGCAATAAACCAGGGTACGAGCAGTACTTC. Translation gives CASNKPGYEQYF. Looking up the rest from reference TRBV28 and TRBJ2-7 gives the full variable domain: DVKVTQSSRYLVKRTGEKVFLECVQDMDHENMFWYRQDPGLGLRLIYFSYDVKMKEKGDIPEGYSVSREKKERFSLILESASTNQTSMYLCASNKPGYEQYFGPGTRLTVT.

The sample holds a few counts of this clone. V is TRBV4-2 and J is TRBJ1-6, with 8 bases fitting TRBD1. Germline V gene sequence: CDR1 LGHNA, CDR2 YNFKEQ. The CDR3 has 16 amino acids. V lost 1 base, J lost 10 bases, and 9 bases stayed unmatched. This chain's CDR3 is CASSQVPGQGGSPLHF. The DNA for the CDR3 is TGTGCCAGCAGCCAAGTTCCCGGACAGGGCGGATCACCCCTCCACTTT.

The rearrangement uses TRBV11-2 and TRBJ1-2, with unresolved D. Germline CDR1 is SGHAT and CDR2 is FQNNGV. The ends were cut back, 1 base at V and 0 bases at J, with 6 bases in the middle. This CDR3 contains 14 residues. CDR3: CASSLGASNYGYTF. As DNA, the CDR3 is TGTGCCAGCAGCTTAGGAGCCTCTAACTATGGCTACACCTTC.

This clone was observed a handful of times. CDR3 DNA: TGCGCCAGCACCCAGGACAGTCTCTATGAGCAGTTCTTC. As protein: CASTQDSLYEQFF. This sequence joins TRBV5-1 and TRBJ2-1, with D possibly being TRBD1 (6 bases). V was clipped by 6 bases and J by 8 bases, with 15 bases between them. This CDR3 contains 13 residues. The germline V gene encodes CDR1 SGHRS and CDR2 YFSETQ. The full variable domain, its missing parts supplied by reference TRBV5-1 and TRBJ2-1, is KAGVTQTPRYLIKTRGQQVTLSCSPISGHRSVSWYQQTPGQGLQFLFEYFSETQRNKGNFPGRFSGRQFSNSRSEMNVSTLELGDSALYLCASTQDSLYEQFFGPGTRLTVL.

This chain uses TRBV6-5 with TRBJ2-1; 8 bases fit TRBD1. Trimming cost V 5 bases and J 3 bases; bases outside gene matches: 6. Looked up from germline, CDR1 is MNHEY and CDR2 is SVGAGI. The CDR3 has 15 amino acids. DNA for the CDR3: TGTGCCAGCAGTAAGGACAGGGCATACTACAATGAGCAGTTCTTC. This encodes CASSKDRAYYNEQFF.

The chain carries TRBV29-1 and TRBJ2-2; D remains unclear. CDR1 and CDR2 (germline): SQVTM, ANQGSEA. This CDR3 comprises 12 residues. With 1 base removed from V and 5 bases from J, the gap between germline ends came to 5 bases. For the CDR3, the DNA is TGCAGCGTTGAAGGGTGGACCGGGGAGCTGTTTTTT. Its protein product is CSVEGWTGELFF.

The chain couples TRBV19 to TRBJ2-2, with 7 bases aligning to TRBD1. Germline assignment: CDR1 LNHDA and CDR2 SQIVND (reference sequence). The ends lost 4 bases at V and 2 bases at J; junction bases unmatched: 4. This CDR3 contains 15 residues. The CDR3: CASSKAGGNTGELFF. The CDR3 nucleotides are TGTGCCAGTAGTAAAGCAGGGGGTAACACCGGGGAGCTGTTTTTT. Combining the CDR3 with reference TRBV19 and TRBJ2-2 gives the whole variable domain DGGITQSPKYLFRKEGQNVTLSCEQNLNHDAMYWYRQDPGQGLRLIYYSQIVNDFQKGDIAEGYSVSREKKESFPLTVTSAQKNPTAFYLCASSKAGGNTGELFFGEGSRLTVL.

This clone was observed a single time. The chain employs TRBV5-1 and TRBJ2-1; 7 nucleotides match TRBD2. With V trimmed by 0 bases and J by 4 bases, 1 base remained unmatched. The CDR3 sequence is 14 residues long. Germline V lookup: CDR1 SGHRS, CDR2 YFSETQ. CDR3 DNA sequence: TGCGCCAGCAGCTTGGTTAGCGGGTACAATGAGCAGTTCTTC. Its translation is CASSLVSGYNEQFF.

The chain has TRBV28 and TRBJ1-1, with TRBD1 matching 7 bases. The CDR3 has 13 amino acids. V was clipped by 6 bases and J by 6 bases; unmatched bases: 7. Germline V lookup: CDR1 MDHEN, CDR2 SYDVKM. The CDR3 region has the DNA TGTGCCAGCAGAGGACAGGTGGCCTCTGAAGCTTTCTTT. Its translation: CASRGQVASEAFF. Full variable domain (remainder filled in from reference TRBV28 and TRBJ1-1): DVKVTQSSRYLVKRTGEKVFLECVQDMDHENMFWYRQDPGLGLRLIYFSYDVKMKEKGDIPEGYSVSREKKERFSLILESASTNQTSMYLCASRGQVASEAFFGQGTRLTVV.

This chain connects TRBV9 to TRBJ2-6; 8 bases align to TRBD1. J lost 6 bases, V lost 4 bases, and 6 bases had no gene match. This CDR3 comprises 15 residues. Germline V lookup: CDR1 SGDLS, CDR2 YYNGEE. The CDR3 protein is CASSSSQGAANVLTF. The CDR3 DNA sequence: TGTGCCAGCAGCTCGAGTCAGGGGGCGGCCAACGTCCTGACTTTC.

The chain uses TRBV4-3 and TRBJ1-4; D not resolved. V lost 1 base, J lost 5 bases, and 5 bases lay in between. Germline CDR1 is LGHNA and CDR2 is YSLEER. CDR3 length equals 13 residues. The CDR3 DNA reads TGCGCCAGCAGCCAAGGACCAAATGAAAAACTGTTTTTT. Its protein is CASSQGPNEKLFF.

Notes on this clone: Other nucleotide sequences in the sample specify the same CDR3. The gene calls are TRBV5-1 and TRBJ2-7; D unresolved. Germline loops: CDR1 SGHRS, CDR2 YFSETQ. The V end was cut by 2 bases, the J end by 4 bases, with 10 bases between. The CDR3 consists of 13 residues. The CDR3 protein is CASSFDSQYEQYF. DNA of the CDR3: TGCGCCAGCAGCTTTGACTCCCAGTACGAGCAGTACTTC.

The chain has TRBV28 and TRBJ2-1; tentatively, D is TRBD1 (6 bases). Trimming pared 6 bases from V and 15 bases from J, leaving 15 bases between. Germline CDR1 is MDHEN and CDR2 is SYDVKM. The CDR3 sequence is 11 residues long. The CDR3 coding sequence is TGTGCCAGCAGGGCACAGGGCCCCCTGTTCTTC. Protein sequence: CASRAQGPLFF. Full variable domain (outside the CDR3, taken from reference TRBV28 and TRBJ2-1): DVKVTQSSRYLVKRTGEKVFLECVQDMDHENMFWYRQDPGLGLRLIYFSYDVKMKEKGDIPEGYSVSREKKERFSLILESASTNQTSMYLCASRAQGPLFFGPGTRLTVL.

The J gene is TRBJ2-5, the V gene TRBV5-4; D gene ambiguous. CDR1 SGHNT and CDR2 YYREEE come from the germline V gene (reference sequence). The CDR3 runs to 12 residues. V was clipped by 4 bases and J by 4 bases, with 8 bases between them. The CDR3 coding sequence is TGTGCCAGCAGCGGCCCAGGAGAGACCCAGTACTTC. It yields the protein CASSGPGETQYF.